The subject of this entry is one T cell receptor beta chain. What it binds is not known. Per the germline V gene, CDR1 is SNHLY and CDR2 is FYNNEI. The CDR3 has 14 amino acids. This sample was taken from a study of monozygotic twins with inflammatory bowel disease. General study points: Whether twins were concordant or discordant made no difference to repertoire similarity, possibly from limited power.

Via template switching, UMIs carrying a 6-nucleotide sample barcode were introduced. TCRdb reanalyzed the 5' RACE reads, giving one entry per CDR3 protein sequence and no DNA. The sample table sets out a few hundred thousand distinct CDR3 sequences. The chain employs TRBV2 and TRBJ2-7; absent DNA, TCRdb's TRBD1 call cannot be checked. The sequence was obtained from a human donor with ulcerative colitis or Crohn's disease, or a healthy co-twin of an affected twin (not recorded which). Sample: blood. The CDR3 region is CASSEGGQPYEQYF.